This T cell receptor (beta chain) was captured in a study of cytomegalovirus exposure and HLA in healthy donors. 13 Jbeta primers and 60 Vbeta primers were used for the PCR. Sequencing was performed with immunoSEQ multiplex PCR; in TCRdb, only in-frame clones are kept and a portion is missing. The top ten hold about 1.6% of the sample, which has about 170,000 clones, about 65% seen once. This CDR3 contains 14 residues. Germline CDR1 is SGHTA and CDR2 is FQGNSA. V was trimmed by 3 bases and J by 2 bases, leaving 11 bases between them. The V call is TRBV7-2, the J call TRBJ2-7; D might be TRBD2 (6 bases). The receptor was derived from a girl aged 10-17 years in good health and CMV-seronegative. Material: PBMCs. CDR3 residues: CASSFGGATYEQYF. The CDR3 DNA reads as TGTGCCAGCAGCTTTGGCGGGGCTACCTACGAGCAGTACTTC.